In its sample, the clone carrying this T cell receptor (beta chain) was seen many times. The ends lost 3 bases at V and 2 bases at J; junction bases unmatched: 5. Germline V gives CDR1 LGHNA, CDR2 YSLEER. This CDR3 is built from 16 residues. Researchers attached unique molecular identifiers to individual cDNA molecules. TCRdb used MiXCR to reprocess the 5' RACE reads, holding one entry per CDR3 protein. The sample lists about 25,000 distinct CDR3 sequences, about 4.6% occurring once. The entry originates in a study of early T cells in non-severe SARS-CoV-2 infection. The chain uses TRBV4-3 and TRBJ2-2; 8 bases fit TRBD1. Sequencing used whole blood. This TCR came from an adult who was a healthcare worker with PCR-confirmed SARS-CoV-2 infection or an uninfected control (not recorded which). The DNA for the CDR3 is TGCGCCAGCAGCCAGTTACAGGGGGATAACACCGGGGAGCTGTTTTTT. Residues: CASSQLQGDNTGELFF.